The rows below give T cell receptor delta chains drawn from one sample of a study of Vδ1+ human thymocytes. TCRdb reprocessed the multiplex PCR reads using CATT. The data contain about 55,000 delta-chain clones, about a sixth of them seen just once; the ten biggest clones take up about 0.5%. Specimen: Vdelta1+ gamma-delta thymocytes from the thymus. These TCRs come from a boy in the first two years of life who had congenital heart surgery. Both conserved end residues are part of each CDR3. A D gene is named only where the DNA matches it firmly. A clone size is listed for some rows: how often the clone was seen (once, few, many), or a class if it is expanded.

D gene,V gene,J gene,clone size,CDR3 protein,CDR3 DNA
TRDD3,TRDV1,TRDJ1,-,CALGEPPPSYVPDWGIQYTDKLIF,TGTGCTCTTGGGGAACCACCCCCTTCCTACGTTCCCGACTGGGGGATACAGTACACCGATAAACTCATCTTT
TRDD3,TRDV2,TRDJ1,few,CACGPSYWGILRTDKLIF,TGTGCCTGTGGCCCTTCCTACTGGGGGATACTTCGCACCGATAAACTCATCTTT
-,TRDV1,TRDJ1,-,CALGVWPPDKLIF,TGTGCTCTTGGGGTCTGGCCCCCCGATAAACTCATCTTT
TRDD3,TRDV1,TRDJ1,once,CALGVLGALVVDKLIF,TGTGCTCTTGGGGTACTGGGGGCGTTGGTTGTCGATAAACTCATCTTT
TRDD3,TRDV1,TRDJ1,-,CALGVHGLRAGGWSTDKLIF,TGTGCTCTTGGGGTACATGGTCTACGTGCTGGGGGATGGAGCACCGATAAACTCATCTTT
-,TRDV3,TRDJ1,-,CAFPTLSRTYTDKLIF,TGTGCCTTTCCCACCCTCTCTCGTACTTACACCGATAAACTCATCTTT
TRDD3,TRDV1,TRDJ1,few,CALGPPLVTGGYVKLIF,TGTGCTCTTGGGCCCCCCTTGGTTACTGGGGGATACGTAAAACTCATCTTT
TRDD3,TRDV1,TRDJ1,-,CALGERGGYGELIF,TGTGCTCTTGGGGAACGCGGTGGATACGGGGAACTCATCTTT
-,TRDV1,TRDJ1,few,CALGELFRGRTDKLIF,TGTGCTCTTGGGGAACTATTCCGGGGACGTACCGATAAACTCATCTTT
TRDD3,TRDV1,TRDJ1,few,CALGSDWGISDKLIF,TGTGCTCTTGGGTCAGACTGGGGGATATCCGATAAACTCATCTTT
TRDD3,TRDV1,TRDJ1,few,CALGARLSTGGMNTDKLIF,TGTGCTCTTGGGGCCCGCCTATCGACTGGGGGAATGAACACCGATAAACTCATCTTT
-,TRDV1,TRDJ1,-,CALGERLPPRGGLLTDKLIF,TGTGCTCTTGGGGAACGGCTTCCTCCCCGTGGGGGTTTATTAACCGATAAACTCATCTTT
TRDD3,TRDV1,TRDJ1,-,CALGPSASYVVYWGIRGSRANYTDKLIF,TGTGCTCTTGGGCCCTCTGCTTCCTATGTGGTGTACTGGGGGATACGCGGTTCGAGGGCCAACTACACCGATAAACTCATCTTT
TRDD3,TRDV1,TRDJ1,-,CALGPLRGGYRSDKLIF,TGTGCTCTTGGGCCGCTACGTGGGGGATACAGATCCGATAAACTCATCTTT
TRDD3,TRDV1,TRDJ1,-,CALGVRIPVYWGTKEDKLIF,TGTGCTCTTGGGGTTCGCATTCCTGTCTACTGGGGGACAAAGGAGGATAAACTCATCTTT
TRDD3,TRDV1,TRDJ1,few,CALGERCGRNSDSVLGDPLYTDKLIF,TGTGCTCTTGGGGAAAGGTGCGGCAGGAATTCCGACTCCGTACTGGGGGACCCCCTCTACACCGATAAACTCATCTTT